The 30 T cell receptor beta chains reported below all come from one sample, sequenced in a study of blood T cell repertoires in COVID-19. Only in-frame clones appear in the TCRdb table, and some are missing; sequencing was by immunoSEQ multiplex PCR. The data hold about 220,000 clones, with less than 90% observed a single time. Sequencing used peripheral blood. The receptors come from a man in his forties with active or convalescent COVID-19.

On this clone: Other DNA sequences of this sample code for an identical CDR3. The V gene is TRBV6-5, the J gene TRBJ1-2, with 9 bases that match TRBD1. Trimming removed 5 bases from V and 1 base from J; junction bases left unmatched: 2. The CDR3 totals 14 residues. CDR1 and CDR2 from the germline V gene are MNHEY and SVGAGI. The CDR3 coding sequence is TGTGCCAGCAGTCCGGGACAGGGTAACTATGGCTACACCTTC. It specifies CASSPGQGNYGYTF.

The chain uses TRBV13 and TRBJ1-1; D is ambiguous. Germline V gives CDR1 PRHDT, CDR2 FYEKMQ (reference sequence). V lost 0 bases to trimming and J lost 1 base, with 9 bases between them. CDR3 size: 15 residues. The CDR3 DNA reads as TGTGCCAGCAGCTTAGGTGTCATGTGGAACACTGAAGCTTTCTTT. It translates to CASSLGVMWNTEAFF.

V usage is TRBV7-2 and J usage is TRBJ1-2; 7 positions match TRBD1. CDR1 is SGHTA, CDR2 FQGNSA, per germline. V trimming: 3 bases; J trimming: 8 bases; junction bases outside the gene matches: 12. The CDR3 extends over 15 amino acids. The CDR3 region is CASSFFRDSSMGYTF. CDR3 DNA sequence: TGTGCCAGCAGCTTCTTCCGGGACAGTTCGATGGGCTACACCTTC.

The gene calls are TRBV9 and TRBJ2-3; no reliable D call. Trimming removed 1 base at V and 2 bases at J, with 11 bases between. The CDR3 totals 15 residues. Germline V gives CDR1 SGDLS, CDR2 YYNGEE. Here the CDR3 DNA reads TGTGCCAGCAGCGTATCAGGCACTGTCACAGATACGCAGTATTTT. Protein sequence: CASSVSGTVTDTQYF. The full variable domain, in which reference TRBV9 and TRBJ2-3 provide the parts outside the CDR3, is DSGVTQTPKHLITATGQRVTLRCSPRSGDLSVYWYQQSLDQGLQFLIQYYNGEERAKGNILERFSAQQFPDLHSELNLSSLELGDSALYFCASSVSGTVTDTQYFGPGTRLTVL.

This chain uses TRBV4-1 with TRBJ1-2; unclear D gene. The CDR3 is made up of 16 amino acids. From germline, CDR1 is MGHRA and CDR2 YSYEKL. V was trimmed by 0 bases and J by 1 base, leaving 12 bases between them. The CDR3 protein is CASSQDLTLLNYGYTF. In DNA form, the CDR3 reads TGCGCCAGCAGCCAAGATCTTACACTACTTAACTATGGCTACACCTTC.

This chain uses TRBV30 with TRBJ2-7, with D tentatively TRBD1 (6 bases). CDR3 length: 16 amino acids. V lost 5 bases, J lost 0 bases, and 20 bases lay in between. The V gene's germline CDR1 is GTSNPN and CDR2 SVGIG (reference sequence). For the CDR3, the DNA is TGTGCCTGGGAGCGCTGGGGGCACCGAAGCTCCTACGAGCAGTACTTC. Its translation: CAWERWGHRSSYEQYF.

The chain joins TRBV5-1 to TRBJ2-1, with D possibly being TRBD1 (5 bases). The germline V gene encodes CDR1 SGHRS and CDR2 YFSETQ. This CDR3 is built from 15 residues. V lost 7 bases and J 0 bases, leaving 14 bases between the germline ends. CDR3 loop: CASFPTVLSYNEQFF. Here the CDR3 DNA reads TGCGCCAGCTTCCCGACAGTTCTCTCCTACAATGAGCAGTTCTTC. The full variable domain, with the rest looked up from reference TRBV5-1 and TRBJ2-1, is KAGVTQTPRYLIKTRGQQVTLSCSPISGHRSVSWYQQTPGQGLQFLFEYFSETQRNKGNFPGRFSGRQFSNSRSEMNVSTLELGDSALYLCASFPTVLSYNEQFFGPGTRLTVL.

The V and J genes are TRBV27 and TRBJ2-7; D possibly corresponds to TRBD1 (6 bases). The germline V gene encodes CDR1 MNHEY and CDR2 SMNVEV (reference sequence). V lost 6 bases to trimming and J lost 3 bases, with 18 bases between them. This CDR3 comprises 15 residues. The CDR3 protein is CASRPQAGQFYEQYF. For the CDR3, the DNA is TGTGCCAGCAGACCCCAGGCCGGACAGTTCTACGAGCAGTACTTC.

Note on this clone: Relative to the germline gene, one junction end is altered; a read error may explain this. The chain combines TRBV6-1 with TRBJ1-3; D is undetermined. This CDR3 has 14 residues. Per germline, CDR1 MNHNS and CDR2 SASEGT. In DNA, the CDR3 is TGTGCCAGCAGTGAAGCGCGGACCCCCGGAGGTTCGCATTTT. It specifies CASSEARTPGGSHF.

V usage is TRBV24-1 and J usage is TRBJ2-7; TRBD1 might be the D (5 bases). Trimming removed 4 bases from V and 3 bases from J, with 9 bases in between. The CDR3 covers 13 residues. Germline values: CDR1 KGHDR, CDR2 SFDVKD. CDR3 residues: CATSERTSYEQYF. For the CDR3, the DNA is TGTGCCACCAGTGAACGGACAAGCTACGAGCAGTACTTC.

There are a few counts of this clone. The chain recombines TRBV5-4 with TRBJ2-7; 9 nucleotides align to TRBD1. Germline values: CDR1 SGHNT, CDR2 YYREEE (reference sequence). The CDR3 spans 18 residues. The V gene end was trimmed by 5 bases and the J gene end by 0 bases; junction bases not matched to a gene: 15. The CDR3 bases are TGTGCCAGCAGTTCACAAGGGACAGGGCGGGCCATCTCCTACGAGCAGTACTTC. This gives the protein CASSSQGTGRAISYEQYF. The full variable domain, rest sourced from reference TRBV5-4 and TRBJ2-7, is ETGVTQSPTHLIKTRGQQVTLRCSSQSGHNTVSWYQQALGQGPQFIFQYYREEENGRGNFPPRFSGLQFPNYSSELNVNALELDDSALYLCASSSQGTGRAISYEQYFGPGTRLTVT.

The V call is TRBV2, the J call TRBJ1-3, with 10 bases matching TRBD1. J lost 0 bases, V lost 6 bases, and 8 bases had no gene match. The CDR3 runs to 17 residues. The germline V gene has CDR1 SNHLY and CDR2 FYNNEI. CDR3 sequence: CASRGQGLPFSGNTIYF. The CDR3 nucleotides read TGTGCCAGCAGGGGACAGGGGTTACCTTTCTCTGGAAACACCATATATTTT.

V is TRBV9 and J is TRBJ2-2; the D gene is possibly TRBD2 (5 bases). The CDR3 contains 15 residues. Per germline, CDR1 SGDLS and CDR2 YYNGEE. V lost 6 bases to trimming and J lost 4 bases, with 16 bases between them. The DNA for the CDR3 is TGTGCCAGCACCTCGAGGCTAGCCGGCACCGGGGAGCTGTTTTTT. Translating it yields CASTSRLAGTGELFF.

The CDR3 sequence: CASSLAAAEQETQYF. The CDR3 nucleotides read TGCGCCAGCAGCTTGGCCGCGGCAGAGCAAGAGACCCAGTACTTC. This rearrangement joins TRBV5-1 to TRBJ2-5; no reliable D call. The CDR3 has 15 amino acids. Germline V gives CDR1 SGHRS, CDR2 YFSETQ. V shed 0 bases and J shed 2 bases, with 11 bases lying between them.

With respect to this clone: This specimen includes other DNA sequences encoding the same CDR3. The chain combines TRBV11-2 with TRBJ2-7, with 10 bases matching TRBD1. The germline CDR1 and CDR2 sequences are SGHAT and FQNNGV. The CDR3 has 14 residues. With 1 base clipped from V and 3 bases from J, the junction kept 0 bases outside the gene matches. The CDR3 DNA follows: TGTGCCAGCAGCTTAGGGACAGGGGGCTACGAGCAGTACTTC. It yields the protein CASSLGTGGYEQYF.

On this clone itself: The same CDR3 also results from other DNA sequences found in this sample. The CDR3 sequence: CASSLSSYEQYF. CDR3 nucleotide sequence: TGTGCCAGCAGTTTATCGTCCTACGAGCAGTACTTC. This chain uses TRBV28 with TRBJ2-7; D uncertain. Trimming took 1 base from V and 1 from J, leaving 2 bases between them. Looked up from germline, CDR1 is MDHEN and CDR2 is SYDVKM. The CDR3 loop spans 12 amino acids.

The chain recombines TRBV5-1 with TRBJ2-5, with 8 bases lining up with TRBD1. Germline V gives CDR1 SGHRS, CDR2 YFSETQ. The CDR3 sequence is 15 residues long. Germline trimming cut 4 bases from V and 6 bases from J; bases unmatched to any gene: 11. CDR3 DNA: TGCGCCAGCAGCCACGGACAGGGCGCCCTTAAGACCCAGTACTTC. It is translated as CASSHGQGALKTQYF.

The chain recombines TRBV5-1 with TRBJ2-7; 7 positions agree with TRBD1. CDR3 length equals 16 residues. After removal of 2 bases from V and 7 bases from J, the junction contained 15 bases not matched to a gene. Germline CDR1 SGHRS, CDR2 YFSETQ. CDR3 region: CASSLEFGRTGGEQYF. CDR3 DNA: TGCGCCAGCAGCTTAGAATTTGGACGGACAGGTGGGGAGCAGTACTTC.

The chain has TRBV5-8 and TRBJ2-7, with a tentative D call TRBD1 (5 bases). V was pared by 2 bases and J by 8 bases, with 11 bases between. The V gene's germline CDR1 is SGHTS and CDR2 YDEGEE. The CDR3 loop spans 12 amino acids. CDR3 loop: CASSFRQNKQYF. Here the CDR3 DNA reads TGTGCCAGCAGCTTCCGACAGAACAAGCAGTACTTC.

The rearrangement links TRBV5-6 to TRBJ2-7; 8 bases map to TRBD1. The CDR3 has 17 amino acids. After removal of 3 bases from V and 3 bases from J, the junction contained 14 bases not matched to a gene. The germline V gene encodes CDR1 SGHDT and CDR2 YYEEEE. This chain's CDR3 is CASSSLLDRVKGYEQYF. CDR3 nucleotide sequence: TGTGCCAGCAGCTCCCTATTGGACAGGGTGAAGGGCTACGAGCAGTACTTC.

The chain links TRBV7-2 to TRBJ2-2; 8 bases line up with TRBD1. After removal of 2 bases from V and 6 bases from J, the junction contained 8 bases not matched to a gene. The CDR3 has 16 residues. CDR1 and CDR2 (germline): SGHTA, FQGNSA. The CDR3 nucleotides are TGTGCCAGCAGCTTACAGGGGGCAATTACCGCCGGGGAGCTGTTTTTT. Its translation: CASSLQGAITAGELFF.

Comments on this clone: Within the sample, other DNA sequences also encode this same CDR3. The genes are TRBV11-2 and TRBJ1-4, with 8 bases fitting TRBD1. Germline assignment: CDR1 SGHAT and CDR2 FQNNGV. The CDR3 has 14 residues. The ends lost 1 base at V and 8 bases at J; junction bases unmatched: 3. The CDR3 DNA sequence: TGTGCCAGCAGCTTAGGGCAGGGGGCCGAAAAACTGTTTTTT. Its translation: CASSLGQGAEKLFF.

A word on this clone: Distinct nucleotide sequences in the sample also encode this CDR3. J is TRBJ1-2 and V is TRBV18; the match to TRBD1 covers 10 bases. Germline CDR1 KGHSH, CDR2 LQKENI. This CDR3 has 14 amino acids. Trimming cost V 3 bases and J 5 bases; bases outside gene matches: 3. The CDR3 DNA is TGTGCCAGCTCACCTCGGGACAGGGGATATGGCTACACCTTC. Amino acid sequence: CASSPRDRGYGYTF. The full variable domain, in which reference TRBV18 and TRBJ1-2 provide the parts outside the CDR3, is NAGVMQNPRHLVRRRGQEARLRCSPMKGHSHVYWYRQLPEEGLKFMVYLQKENIIDESGMPKERFSAEFPKEGPSILRIQQVVRGDSAAYFCASSPRDRGYGYTFGSGTRLTVV.

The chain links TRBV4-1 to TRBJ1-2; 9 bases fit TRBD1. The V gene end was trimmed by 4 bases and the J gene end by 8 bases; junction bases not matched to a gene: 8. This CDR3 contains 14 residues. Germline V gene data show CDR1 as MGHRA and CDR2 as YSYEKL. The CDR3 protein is CASSPQLDRGGYTF. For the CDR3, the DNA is TGCGCCAGCAGCCCCCAACTGGACAGGGGCGGCTACACCTTC.

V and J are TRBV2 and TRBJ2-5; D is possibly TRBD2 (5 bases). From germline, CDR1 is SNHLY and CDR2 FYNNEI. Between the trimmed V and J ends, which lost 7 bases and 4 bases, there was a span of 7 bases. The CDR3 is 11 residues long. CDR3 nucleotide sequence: TGTGCCAGCACTAGCTTAGAGACCCAGTACTTC. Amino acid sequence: CASTSLETQYF.

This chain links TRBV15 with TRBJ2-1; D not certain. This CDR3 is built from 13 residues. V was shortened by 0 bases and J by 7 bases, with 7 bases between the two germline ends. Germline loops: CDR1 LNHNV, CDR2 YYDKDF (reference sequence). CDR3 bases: TGTGCCACCAGCAGAGATCCCACAAATGAGCAGTTCTTC. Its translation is CATSRDPTNEQFF.

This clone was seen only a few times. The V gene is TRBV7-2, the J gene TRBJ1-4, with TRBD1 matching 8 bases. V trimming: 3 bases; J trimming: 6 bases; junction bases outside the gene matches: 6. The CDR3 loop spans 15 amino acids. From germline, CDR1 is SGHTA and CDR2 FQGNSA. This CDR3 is CASSLAGTGDEKLFF. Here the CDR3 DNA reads TGTGCCAGCAGCTTGGCCGGGACAGGAGATGAAAAACTGTTTTTT.

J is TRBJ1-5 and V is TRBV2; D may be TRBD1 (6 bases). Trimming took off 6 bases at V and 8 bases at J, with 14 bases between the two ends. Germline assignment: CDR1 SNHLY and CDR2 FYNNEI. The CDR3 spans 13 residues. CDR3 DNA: TGTGCCAGCAGCGCACAACGACAGGAGCCCCAGCATTTT. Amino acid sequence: CASSAQRQEPQHF.

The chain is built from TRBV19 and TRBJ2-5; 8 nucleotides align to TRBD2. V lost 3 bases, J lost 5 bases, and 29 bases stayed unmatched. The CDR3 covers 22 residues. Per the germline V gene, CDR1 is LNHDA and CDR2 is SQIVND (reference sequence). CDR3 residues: CASSITPWVGVSGSPAVETQYF. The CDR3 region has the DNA TGTGCCAGTAGTATTACCCCGTGGGTAGGCGTAAGCGGGAGCCCGGCGGTGGAGACCCAGTACTTC.

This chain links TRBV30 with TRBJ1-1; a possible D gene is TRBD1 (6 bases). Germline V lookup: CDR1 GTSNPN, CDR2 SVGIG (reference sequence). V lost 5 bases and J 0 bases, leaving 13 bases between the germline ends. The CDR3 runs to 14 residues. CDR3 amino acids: CAWRPDRMNTEAFF. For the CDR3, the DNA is TGTGCCTGGCGCCCTGACAGGATGAACACTGAAGCTTTCTTT.